Each of the 23 T cell receptor beta chains below was sequenced from the same sample in a study of blood T cell repertoires in COVID-19 (dated by TCRdb to the early 2020s). Library generation was performed with the immunoSEQ multiplex PCR assay. TCRdb provides this immuneACCESS table in a form limited to in-frame rearrangements. Some clones are lacking; in checked studies, under half of them reflect an unresolved V gene, and why the rest are absent is not known. For this sample the table gives some 120,000 clones, of which roughly 80% were detected only once. The ten biggest clones cover about a sixth of the sample. Specimen: PBMCs or T cells enriched from blood (not recorded which). All receptors derive from a man aged 25-45 years who had recovered from COVID-19.

This clone was recorded only once. The gene calls are TRBV21-1 and TRBJ1-5. TRBV21-1 constitutes a pseudogene. The CDR3 runs 12 residues. The CDR3 bases are TGTGCCAGCAGCAGTCGTAATCAGCCCCAGCATTTT. Translating gives CASSSRNQPQHF.

The V call is TRBV10-3, the J call TRBJ2-2, with 7 bases matching TRBD2. Germline lookup yields CDR1 ENHRY and CDR2 SYGVKD. J was trimmed by 3 bases and V by 3 bases; bases with no gene match: 10. The CDR3 runs to 17 residues. This chain's CDR3 is CAISDTPGLYDTGELFF. CDR3 nucleotide sequence: TGTGCCATCAGTGATACACCGGGACTATATGACACCGGGGAGCTGTTTTTT.

The CDR3 DNA reads TGTGCCAGCAGCCAAGAGACAGGGTCCTTCGGTTGGGTCGACGAGCAGTACTTC. It codes for CASSQETGSFGWVDEQYF. The V gene is TRBV4-2, the J gene TRBJ2-7, with TRBD1 matching 7 bases. Germline V gene sequence: CDR1 LGHNA, CDR2 YNFKEQ. Losses at the gene ends were 0 bases for V and 5 bases for J; bases not matched to a gene: 16. The CDR3 runs to 18 residues.

This chain links TRBV4-1 with TRBJ2-5, with 12 bases matching TRBD1. CDR3 length equals 17 residues. The germline gives CDR1 MGHRA, CDR2 YSYEKL. Losses at the gene ends were 0 bases for V and 4 bases for J; bases not matched to a gene: 6. CDR3 sequence (DNA): TGCGCCAGCAGCCAAGAAAATCCGGGACAGGGGGCAGAGACCCAGTACTTC. Translation gives CASSQENPGQGAETQYF.

This clone turned up a few times. The chain has TRBV7-9 and TRBJ1-3; D gene uncertain. The CDR3 is 14 amino acids. Germline V lookup: CDR1 SEHNR, CDR2 FQNEAQ (reference sequence). Trimming stripped 5 bases from V and 4 bases from J, with 12 bases between. Here the CDR3 reads CASSLDPGGNTIYF. The DNA for the CDR3 is TGTGCCAGCAGCCTTGACCCAGGCGGAAACACCATATATTTT.

The rearrangement uses TRBV7-9 and TRBJ2-7; TRBD1 matches at 11 bases. Germline CDR1 and CDR2: SEHNR and FQNEAQ (reference sequence). V shed 5 bases, J shed 2 bases, and the junction held 5 bases outside the gene matches. This CDR3 region has 15 residues. In nucleotides, the CDR3 is TGTGCCAGCAGCCGACCGGGACAGGGGGCCTACGAGCAGTACTTC. It is translated as CASSRPGQGAYEQYF.

This chain links TRBV6-6 with TRBJ1-6; no firm D call. The V gene lost 2 bases and the J gene lost 8 bases, with 7 bases spanning the gap. Germline assignment: CDR1 MNHNY and CDR2 SVGAGI (reference sequence). The CDR3 is made up of 13 amino acids. The CDR3 protein is CASSYGLDSPLHF. CDR3 coding DNA: TGTGCCAGCAGTTACGGACTGGATTCACCCCTCCACTTT.

This rearrangement joins TRBV24-1 to TRBJ1-5; D not resolved. Trimming removed 7 bases from V and 7 bases from J, with 10 bases in between. The CDR3 is 12 amino acids. Germline V lookup: CDR1 KGHDR, CDR2 SFDVKD. CDR3 region: CATSPLEQPQHF. The CDR3 nucleotides read TGTGCCACCAGCCCGTTGGAGCAGCCCCAGCATTTT.

The chain is built from TRBV7-9 and TRBJ1-1; perhaps TRBD1 as D (6 bases). The V end was cut by 4 bases, the J end by 1 base, with 13 bases between. Looked up from germline, CDR1 is SEHNR and CDR2 is FQNEAQ (reference sequence). This CDR3 contains 15 residues. The CDR3 sequence is CASSYPGHANTEAFF. The CDR3 DNA sequence: TGTGCCAGCAGCTATCCGGGACACGCGAACACTGAAGCTTTCTTT.

This clone has only a few counts. The gene calls are TRBV7-7 and TRBJ2-4, with 10 nucleotides matching TRBD1. The CDR3 contains 18 residues. V lost 3 bases and J lost 0; bases outside the gene matches: 8. Germline loops: CDR1 SSHAT, CDR2 FNYEAQ (reference sequence). In DNA form, the CDR3 reads TGTGCCAGCAGCTTGAGACAGGGGGCCAGACTAGCCAAAAACATTCAGTACTTC. Translation gives CASSLRQGARLAKNIQYF.

The chain couples TRBV27 to TRBJ1-3, with 11 bases identical to TRBD1. The J segment lost 0 bases and the V segment lost 2 bases, leaving 0 bases of the junction unmatched. Germline V lookup: CDR1 MNHEY, CDR2 SMNVEV (reference sequence). CDR3 size: 16 residues. CDR3 DNA: TGTGCCAGCAGTTTAGGGACAGGGGGCTCTGGAAACACCATATATTTT. Translated, it gives CASSLGTGGSGNTIYF.

The chain is built from TRBV10-3 and TRBJ2-7, with TRBD1 as a possible D gene (6 bases). V shed 7 bases and J shed 0 bases, with 10 bases lying between them. CDR1 is ENHRY and CDR2 is SYGVKD in the germline V gene. The CDR3 covers 13 residues. The CDR3 nucleotides are TGTGCCATCAATACAGGGAACTCCTACGAGCAGTACTTC. It yields the protein CAINTGNSYEQYF.

This chain joins TRBV11-1 and TRBJ2-3; tentatively, D is TRBD1 (6 bases). Germline V gene data show CDR1 as SGHAT and CDR2 as FQDESV (reference sequence). Deletions cut 0 bases from V and 2 bases from J, with 18 bases between. This CDR3 contains 18 residues. The CDR3 sequence: CASSLAPPGTLLTDTQYF. DNA of the CDR3: TGTGCCAGCAGCTTAGCGCCCCCCGGGACACTCCTCACAGATACGCAGTATTTT.

The chain joins TRBV18 to TRBJ2-5; possible D gene TRBD1, 5 bases. Trimming took 4 bases from V and 5 from J, leaving 14 bases between them. Per germline, CDR1 KGHSH and CDR2 LQKENI. This CDR3 contains 14 residues. As DNA, the CDR3 is TGTGCCAGCTCACAACTCCAGGGTGGGGAGACCCAGTACTTC. It translates to CASSQLQGGETQYF.

This rearrangement joins TRBV11-2 to TRBJ2-7; D call uncertain. Germline V CDR1 and CDR2: SGHAT, FQNNGV. The CDR3 contains 12 residues. Trimming left V 0 bases short and J 3 bases short, with 3 bases between. The CDR3 is CASSLDYYEQYF. The DNA of the CDR3 is TGTGCCAGCAGCTTAGATTACTACGAGCAGTACTTC.

The chain has TRBV4-2 and TRBJ1-2; 10 positions match TRBD1. Germline CDR1 LGHNA, CDR2 YNFKEQ. V shed 3 bases and J 6 bases; nucleotides not matched to a gene: 7. The CDR3 covers 15 residues. CDR3 DNA: TGTGCCAGCAGCCAGGGCGGGACAGGGGAAGATGGCTACACCTTC. It translates to CASSQGGTGEDGYTF.

This chain connects TRBV7-9 to TRBJ1-4, with 10 bases matching TRBD1. The CDR3 has 15 amino acids. V trimming: 5 bases; J trimming: 8 bases; junction bases outside the gene matches: 8. Germline CDR1 and CDR2: SEHNR and FQNEAQ (reference sequence). Here the CDR3 reads CASSPEGQGREKLFF. CDR3 DNA sequence: TGTGCCAGCAGCCCAGAGGGACAGGGGCGAGAAAAACTGTTTTTT.

V and J are TRBV6-2 or TRBV6-3 and TRBJ1-5; the D is unclear. The CDR3 length is 12 residues. Germline assignment: CDR1 MNHEY and CDR2 SVGEGT. Trimming removed 5 bases from V and 5 bases from J, with 7 bases in between. In DNA, the CDR3 is TGTGCCAGCAGTCCCCGCGATCAGCCCCAGCATTTT. Translated, it gives CASSPRDQPQHF.

The chain couples TRBV2 to TRBJ2-3; maybe TRBD2 (5 bases). CDR1 SNHLY and CDR2 FYNNEI come from the germline V gene. This CDR3 is 15 amino acids long. The V and J ends lost 1 base and 3 bases respectively, with 11 bases between them. CDR3 amino acids: CASSEDRTLTDTQYF. The CDR3 DNA is TGTGCCAGCAGTGAAGATCGGACTTTGACAGATACGCAGTATTTT. The complete variable domain, with remaining parts taken from reference TRBV2 and TRBJ2-3, reads EPEVTQTPSHQVTQMGQEVILRCVPISNHLYFYWYRQILGQKVEFLVSFYNNEISEKSEIFDDQFSVERPDGSNFTLKIRSTKLEDSAMYFCASSEDRTLTDTQYFGPGTRLTVL.

The V and J genes are TRBV6-6 and TRBJ2-2, with TRBD1 matching over 8 bases. J lost 4 bases, V lost 6 bases, and 10 bases had no gene match. Germline CDR1 and CDR2: MNHNY and SVGAGI (reference sequence). The CDR3 extends over 16 amino acids. The CDR3 DNA follows: TGTGCCAGCAGCACCCGGACAGGGTCGGGCACCGGGGAGCTGTTTTTT. Translating gives CASSTRTGSGTGELFF.

This chain connects TRBV2 to TRBJ2-7, with TRBD2 matching 7 bases. With 6 bases clipped from V and 6 bases from J, the junction kept 14 bases outside the gene matches. CDR1 and CDR2 (germline): SNHLY, FYNNEI. This CDR3 is built from 15 residues. CDR3 sequence: CASRRGGFGVFEQYV. CDR3 sequence (DNA): TGTGCCAGCAGACGCGGGGGATTTGGGGTGTTCGAGCAGTACGTC.

As concerns this clone: A single base separates this from a much larger clone, so it may be a read error. V is TRBV7-3 and J is TRBJ1-2, with D possibly TRBD1 on 6 matching bases. Trimming pared 5 bases from V and 2 bases from J, leaving 9 bases between. CDR1 is SGHTA, CDR2 FQGTGA, per germline. The CDR3 has 13 amino acids. CDR3 loop: CASSPDRNYGYTF. CDR3 bases: TGTGCCAGCAGCCCGGACAGAAACTATGGCTACACCTTC.

V is TRBV27 and J is TRBJ1-1; D is unresolved. From germline, CDR1 is MNHEY and CDR2 SMNVEV (reference sequence). This CDR3 is 9 amino acids long. Trimming pared 8 bases from V and 6 bases from J, leaving 4 bases between. DNA for the CDR3: TGTGCCAGCGGGCCTGAAGCTTTCTTT. It encodes CASGPEAFF.